One sample yielded the 29 T cell receptor beta chains listed below, sequenced in a study of blood T cell repertoires in COVID-19. Sequenced by immunoSEQ multiplex PCR; TCRdb stores in-frame clones only, minus some. The sample has 310,000 or so clones; about 88% are singletons. The sequenced sample consisted of PBMCs or T cells enriched from blood (not recorded which). Every receptor here comes from a woman aged 35 to 49 who had recovered from COVID-19.

The gene calls are TRBV6-5 and TRBJ2-7; 8 nucleotides match TRBD2. This CDR3 region has 13 residues. Losses at the gene ends were 10 bases for V and 1 base for J; bases not matched to a gene: 6. CDR1 MNHEY and CDR2 SVGAGI come from the germline V gene. CDR3 DNA sequence: TGTGCCAACCGGCCTAGCGGGTCCTACGAGCAGTACTTC. Protein: CANRPSGSYEQYF.

The chain links TRBV12-5 to TRBJ2-5; 10 nucleotides line up with TRBD2. The trim removed 1 base at V and 4 bases at J, leaving 9 bases unmatched. This CDR3 region has 17 residues. The germline CDR1 and CDR2 sequences are LGHNT and FRNRAP. The CDR3 reads CASGLAHQGLARETQYF. The CDR3 nucleotides are TGTGCTAGTGGTTTGGCACACCAGGGACTAGCGAGAGAGACCCAGTACTTC.

The chain uses TRBV4-2 and TRBJ2-3; 11 bases are shared with TRBD2. Germline CDR1 LGHNA, CDR2 YNFKEQ. The CDR3 runs to 18 residues. V shed 3 bases, J shed 4 bases, and the junction held 12 bases outside the gene matches. This chain's CDR3 is CASSHRLSGRANADTQYF. The DNA for the CDR3 is TGTGCCAGCAGCCACCGACTTAGCGGGAGGGCCAACGCAGATACGCAGTATTTT.

The genes are TRBV28 and TRBJ1-3; D remains ambiguous. The CDR3 is made up of 16 amino acids. Looked up from germline, CDR1 is MDHEN and CDR2 is SYDVKM. V was cut by 4 bases and J by 4 bases, with 17 bases left in between. CDR3 in amino acids: CASSSPGYAGGNTIYF. The CDR3 DNA is TGTGCCAGCAGTTCTCCGGGGTACGCGGGGGGAAACACCATATATTTT.

The chain carries TRBV7-2 and TRBJ1-3, with 8 bases fitting TRBD1. This CDR3 region has 15 residues. Germline loops: CDR1 SGHTA, CDR2 FQGNSA. After removal of 5 bases from V and 0 bases from J, the junction contained 3 bases not matched to a gene. CDR3 coding DNA: TGTGCCAGCAGCAAAGGGACAGGCTCTGGAAACACCATATATTTT. It translates to CASSKGTGSGNTIYF.

V gene TRBV21-1 combines with J gene TRBJ2-7; the table gives TRBD2 as D, unverified against the DNA. TRBV21-1 is marked as a pseudogene. The CDR3 runs to 14 residues. The CDR3 loop reads CASSKIGHPSRQYF. The CDR3 nucleotides are TGTGCCAGCAGCAAAATCGGTCATCCATCACGGCAGTACTTC.

The chain couples TRBV10-3 to TRBJ2-7, with D possibly matching TRBD2 (6 bases). The CDR3 extends over 14 amino acids. Deletions cut 7 bases from V and 7 bases from J, with 20 bases between. CDR1 is ENHRY, CDR2 SYGVKD, per germline. CDR3 coding DNA: TGTGCCATCACAGAGGGACTTCATTCGGGGGAGCAGTACTTC. Translation: CAITEGLHSGEQYF.

This clone was seen only a few times. The chain recombines TRBV11-2 with TRBJ2-1; 10 bases are shared with TRBD2. The germline V gene has CDR1 SGHAT and CDR2 FQNNGV. Germline trimming cut 3 bases from V and 5 bases from J; bases unmatched to any gene: 7. CDR3 size: 16 residues. The CDR3 loop is CASSFSALAGDNEQFF. CDR3 DNA sequence: TGTGCCAGCAGCTTTAGCGCTCTAGCGGGGGACAATGAGCAGTTCTTC.

This chain uses TRBV6-5 with TRBJ2-2; 13 bases map to TRBD2. V lost 8 bases and J lost 4; bases outside the gene matches: 4. The CDR3 spans 15 residues. From germline, CDR1 is MNHEY and CDR2 SVGAGI. The CDR3 sequence: CASLRTSGGTGELFF. The CDR3 coding sequence is TGTGCCAGCCTCCGGACTAGCGGGGGCACCGGGGAGCTGTTTTTT.

The J gene is TRBJ2-7, the V gene TRBV30, with D possibly TRBD2 on 6 matching bases. CDR1 is GTSNPN, CDR2 SVGIG, per germline (reference sequence). V shed 5 bases and J shed 3 bases, with 17 bases lying between them. The CDR3 contains 14 residues. CDR3 DNA sequence: TGTGCCTGGGGCTCGGGGGTAGGAATCTACGAGCAGTACTTC. Its protein is CAWGSGVGIYEQYF. The entire variable domain, with the rest obtained from reference TRBV30 and TRBJ2-7, is as follows: SQTIHQWPATLVQPVGSPLSLECTVEGTSNPNLYWYRQAAGRGLQLLFYSVGIGQISSEVPQNLSASRPQDRQFILSSKKLLLSDSGFYLCAWGSGVGIYEQYFGPGTRLTVT.

Written as DNA, the CDR3 is TGTGCCAGCAGCCCCACTAGCAACGAGCAGTTCTTC. Its translation: CASSPTSNEQFF. The V call is TRBV6-2 or TRBV6-3, the J call TRBJ2-1; weak D call: TRBD2 (6 bases). The V gene lost 6 bases and the J gene lost 10 bases, with 13 bases spanning the gap. There are 12 residues in the CDR3. Looked up from germline, CDR1 is MNHEY and CDR2 is SVGEGT.

V is TRBV6-5 and J is TRBJ1-2, with 8 nucleotides matching TRBD1. Germline CDR1 reads MNHEY; CDR2 reads SVGAGI. The CDR3 sequence is 13 residues long. After removal of 5 bases from V and 8 bases from J, the junction contained 7 bases not matched to a gene. The CDR3 here is CASSTWTGQGYTF. In DNA form, the CDR3 reads TGTGCCAGCAGTACCTGGACAGGGCAGGGCTACACCTTC.

The chain combines TRBV25-1 with TRBJ2-7, with TRBD2 identical over 7 bases. CDR3 length: 11 amino acids. After removal of 7 bases from V and 5 bases from J, the junction contained 2 bases not matched to a gene. Germline V lookup: CDR1 MGHDK, CDR2 SYGVNS. CDR3 amino acids: CASTSGHEQYF. As DNA, the CDR3 is TGTGCCAGCACTAGCGGCCACGAGCAGTACTTC.

This rearrangement joins TRBV2 to TRBJ2-5; D is unclear. CDR1 is SNHLY, CDR2 FYNNEI, per germline. The germline V and J ends were trimmed by 6 bases and 3 bases, with 5 bases remaining between them. The CDR3 consists of 11 residues. CDR3 residues: CASRLEETQYF. CDR3 in DNA: TGTGCCAGCAGACTGGAAGAGACCCAGTACTTC.

This rearrangement joins TRBV19 to TRBJ2-1; 8 bases are shared with TRBD1. The CDR3 is made up of 16 amino acids. V lost 7 bases and J lost 6; bases outside the gene matches: 14. Looked up from germline, CDR1 is LNHDA and CDR2 is SQIVND (reference sequence). CDR3 coding DNA: TGTGCCAGTACCCTAGCGAGGGACAGGAGCCTCAATGAGCAGTTCTTC. Translation: CASTLARDRSLNEQFF.

The chain links TRBV7-3 to TRBJ2-3; D call uncertain. The CDR3 is made up of 14 amino acids. Deletions cut 5 bases from V and 0 bases from J, with 9 bases between. Germline V CDR1 and CDR2: SGHTA, FQGTGA. The CDR3 is CASSLFPSTDTQYF. The CDR3, as DNA: TGTGCCAGCAGCCTTTTCCCTAGCACAGATACGCAGTATTTT.

The rearrangement links TRBV7-3 to TRBJ1-3; D is perhaps TRBD1 (6 bases). This CDR3 region has 13 residues. CDR1 and CDR2 (germline): SGHTA, FQGTGA. V lost 5 bases to trimming and J lost 4 bases, with 9 bases between them. This CDR3 is CASSATGGNTIYF. CDR3 nucleotide sequence: TGTGCCAGCAGCGCCACAGGGGGAAACACCATATATTTT.

J is TRBJ2-7 and V is TRBV7-8, with 13 bases identical to TRBD2. Germline CDR1 reads SGHVS; CDR2 reads FQNEAQ. Trimming at V came to 1 base and at J to 4 bases, leaving 7 bases not matched to a gene. CDR3 length: 17 residues. The CDR3 DNA sequence: TGTGCCAGCAGCTTAGTTCCGGGACTAGCGGGACCATACGAGCAGTACTTC. Translated, it gives CASSLVPGLAGPYEQYF.

The chain uses TRBV3-1 (or the pseudogene TRBV3-2) and TRBJ2-5; TRBD2 matches at 14 bases. Germline CDR1 is LGHDT and CDR2 is YNNKEL (reference sequence). This CDR3 region has 15 residues. The V gene end was trimmed by 3 bases and the J gene end by 5 bases; junction bases not matched to a gene: 2. Here the CDR3 reads CASSQTSGGAETQYF. The CDR3 DNA reads TGTGCCAGCAGCCAGACTAGCGGGGGGGCGGAGACCCAGTACTTC.

The chain links TRBV11-1 to TRBJ2-7, with D possibly TRBD2 on 5 matching bases. Germline CDR1 SGHAT, CDR2 FQDESV (reference sequence). This CDR3 has 15 residues. Deletions cut 5 bases from V and 3 bases from J, with 17 bases between. CDR3 DNA: TGTGCCAGCAGCCCCTGGCCGGAGGCGGACTACGAGCAGTACTTC. Translating gives CASSPWPEADYEQYF.

The V and J genes are TRBV25-1 and TRBJ1-2; D is possibly TRBD1 (6 bases). Germline V lookup: CDR1 MGHDK, CDR2 SYGVNS. The V end lost 7 bases, the J end lost 8 bases, and 20 bases lay between the germline ends. This CDR3 is built from 14 residues. The CDR3 reads CASIADSAQQGYTF. The CDR3 DNA sequence: TGTGCCAGCATTGCGGACAGTGCCCAACAAGGCTACACCTTC.

The chain links TRBV29-1 to TRBJ2-1; the D is unclear. The V gene lost 0 bases and the J gene lost 0 bases, with 18 bases spanning the gap. The germline gives CDR1 SQVTM, CDR2 ANQGSEA. The CDR3 is 18 amino acids. The CDR3 here is CSVEDLSLRKSSYNEQFF. The CDR3 DNA reads as TGCAGCGTTGAAGACCTTAGCCTGCGGAAGTCCTCCTACAATGAGCAGTTCTTC.

The chain uses TRBV18 and TRBJ1-1; 7 bases line up with TRBD1. Losses at the gene ends were 4 bases for V and 7 bases for J; bases not matched to a gene: 3. The CDR3 is made up of 12 amino acids. From germline, CDR1 is KGHSH and CDR2 LQKENI. This chain's CDR3 is CASSRDSLEAFF. The CDR3 coding sequence is TGTGCCAGCTCACGGGACAGCCTTGAAGCTTTCTTT.

The genes are TRBV4-3 and TRBJ2-7, with D tentatively TRBD1 (6 bases). The CDR3 totals 15 residues. V was shortened by 4 bases and J by 4 bases, with 17 bases between the two germline ends. Germline CDR1 is LGHNA and CDR2 is YSLEER. In nucleotides, the CDR3 is TGCGCCAGCAGCCGCGGTGCAGGGGACCCATACGAGCAGTACTTC. It is translated as CASSRGAGDPYEQYF.

This clone was seen a single time. This chain connects TRBV6-2 or TRBV6-3 to TRBJ2-5; tentatively, D is TRBD1 (5 bases). The CDR3 is 14 residues long. Germline loops: CDR1 MNHEY, CDR2 SVGEGT. The V and J ends lost 0 bases and 3 bases respectively, with 8 bases between them. The CDR3 here is CASSYSETEETQYF. The CDR3 nucleotides read TGTGCCAGCAGTTACTCTGAGACAGAAGAGACCCAGTACTTC.

This clone occurred once. The chain is built from TRBV7-2 and TRBJ2-5, with 9 bases that match TRBD2. The trim removed 4 bases at V and 5 bases at J, leaving 5 bases unmatched. The length of the CDR3 is 14 residues. Looked up from germline, CDR1 is SGHTA and CDR2 is FQGNSA. CDR3 nucleotides: TGTGCCAGCAGCTGGCGGGGGGGCCTCGAGACCCAGTACTTC. Its translation is CASSWRGGLETQYF.

The V call is TRBV5-8, the J call TRBJ2-1; TRBD1 aligns across 8 bases. Germline CDR1 and CDR2: SGHTS and YDEGEE. The CDR3 totals 15 residues. Trimming took 1 base from V and 4 from J; bases not matched to a gene: 4. The CDR3 region is CASSLTGTGYNEQFF. The CDR3 coding sequence is TGTGCCAGCAGCTTGACCGGGACAGGTTACAATGAGCAGTTCTTC.

The genes are TRBV28 and TRBJ1-1; tentatively, D is TRBD1 (6 bases). Looked up from germline, CDR1 is MDHEN and CDR2 is SYDVKM. Trimming stripped 2 bases from V and 5 bases from J, with 12 bases between. The CDR3 loop spans 14 amino acids. The CDR3 DNA reads as TGTGCCAGCAGTTTAAAGAGGGGGGGGACTGAAGCTTTCTTT. Its translation is CASSLKRGGTEAFF.

The chain couples TRBV16 to TRBJ2-3; no reliable D call. CDR3 length: 13 residues. V lost 0 bases to trimming and J lost 4 bases, with 5 bases between them. CDR1 is KGHSY and CDR2 is FQNENV in the germline V gene. CDR3 sequence: CASSQSRADTQYF. The CDR3 nucleotides are TGTGCCAGCAGCCAATCTCGAGCAGATACGCAGTATTTT.